A selection of T cell receptor beta chains follows, all from one sample in a study of cytomegalovirus exposure and HLA in healthy donors. The data were produced by immunoSEQ multiplex PCR, yet TCRdb's version contains in-frame clones alone and is incomplete. This table holds approximately 170,000 clones, roughly four fifths found once. Material for sequencing was PBMCs. These receptors came from a woman aged 35 to 49 in good health and CMV-seronegative. CDR3s include the opening cysteine and the closing phenylalanine or tryptophan. The D gene is left open where the match is weak. The size of a clone is reported for some rows only, either as once, few or many, or as a class for expanded clones.

j_call | clone_size | v_call | d_call | cdr3_nt | cdr3_aa
TRBJ1-1 | few | TRBV18 | TRBD1 | TGTGCCAGCTCACCACTTTGGGGACAGGAGAACACTGAAGCTTTCTTT | CASSPLWGQENTEAFF
TRBJ2-7 | . | TRBV15 | . | TGTGCCACCAGCATTGGACAGACCACCTACGAGCAGTACTTC | CATSIGQTTYEQYF
TRBJ2-3 | . | TRBV6-1 | . | TGTGCCAGCAGTGAGTACAGTCAAGAAGATACGCAGTATTTT | CASSEYSQEDTQYF
TRBJ1-3 | . | TRBV18 | TRBD1 | TGTGCCAGCTCACCTCAGGGGGTAGCTGGAAACACCATATATTTT | CASSPQGVAGNTIYF
TRBJ1-1 | . | TRBV29-1 | . | TGCAGCGTTGGGGGAGGGAACACTGAAGCTTTCTTT | CSVGGGNTEAFF
TRBJ2-5 | . | TRBV7-6 | . | TGTGCCAGCAGCCTTCAAGAGACCCAGTACTTC | CASSLQETQYF
TRBJ2-2 | . | TRBV6-4 | . | TGTGCCAGCAGTGACGGGGGACTCACCACCGGGGAGCTGTTTTTT | CASSDGGLTTGELFF
TRBJ2-3 | . | TRBV11-2 | . | TGTGCCAGCAGCGGAGCGTTCACAGATACGCAGTATTTT | CASSGAFTDTQYF
TRBJ2-1 | . | TRBV15 | . | TGTGCCACCAGTCGAGAGGACTCCTCCTACAATGAGCAGTTCTTC | CATSREDSSYNEQFF
TRBJ1-3 | . | TRBV5-4 | . | TGTGCCAGCAGCCTATCGGACAGTCCTGGAAACACCATATATTTT | CASSLSDSPGNTIYF
TRBJ2-1 | . | TRBV5-1 | TRBD1 | TGCGCCAGCAGCTCCGGGACAGACAATGAGCAGTTCTTC | CASSSGTDNEQFF
TRBJ1-2 | . | TRBV5-6 | TRBD1 | TGTGCCAGCAGCCCGAATCCGGGACAGGGTGTATATGGCTACACCTTC | CASSPNPGQGVYGYTF
TRBJ2-7 | few | TRBV5-1 | TRBD1 | TGCGCCAGCAAGCCCGGGACAGGATACGAGCAGTACTTC | CASKPGTGYEQYF
TRBJ2-1 | once | TRBV2 | . | TGTGCCAGCAGGAGCGGAAAGTCTGGCAATGAGCAGTTCTTC | CASRSGKSGNEQFF
TRBJ2-3 | . | TRBV28 | . | TGTGCCAGCAGTCAAGGGCGGTGGGGGGGCACAGATACGCAGTATTTT | CASSQGRWGGTDTQYF
TRBJ2-7 | . | TRBV28 | TRBD2 | TGTGCCAGCAGTTTTCAACTAGCGGGAGGTTTAGAGCAGTACTTC | CASSFQLAGGLEQYF
TRBJ1-1 | . | TRBV27 | TRBD1 | TGTGCCAGCTCCGCATCTCAGGGGGCCGCGGGCACTGAAGCTTTCTTT | CASSASQGAAGTEAFF
TRBJ2-1 | . | TRBV9 | TRBD2 | TGTGCCAGCAGCGTAGCTACGGTGGGAGGGTTGAGAAATGAGCAGTTCTTC | CASSVATVGGLRNEQFF
TRBJ2-3 | . | TRBV4-2 | TRBD1 | TGTGCCAGCAGCCCCTACGGACAGGGAGGAACAGATACGCAGTATTTT | CASSPYGQGGTDTQYF
TRBJ2-4 | . | TRBV13 | TRBD2 | TGTGCCAGCAGGGCCGGCCTAGCGGGGGCAAAACAGTACTTC | CASRAGLAGAKQYF
TRBJ2-1 | . | TRBV30 | TRBD1 | TGTGCCTCTAGTCGGGGGACAGGGTATCAGTTCTTC | CASSRGTGYQFF
TRBJ2-2 | once | TRBV4-1 | . | TGCGCCAGCAGCCTATCTCAGGGGTCAGGAACGGCCGGGGAGCTGTTTTTT | CASSLSQGSGTAGELFF
TRBJ2-2 | . | TRBV28 | TRBD2 | TGTGCCAGCAGTTTATGGCGACCGGGAGGTACCGGGGAGCTGTTTTTT | CASSLWRPGGTGELFF
TRBJ2-3 | . | TRBV28 | . | TGTGCCAGCAGACCTGGACTGAGCACAGATACGCAGTATTTT | CASRPGLSTDTQYF
TRBJ2-7 | . | TRBV19 | . | TGTGCCAGTAGCGAGGGTTTATTCTACGAGCAGTACTTC | CASSEGLFYEQYF
TRBJ2-5 | . | TRBV7-6 | TRBD2 | TGTGCCAGCAGCCCCGGGGGACTAGCGGGAGGAAGAGAGACCCAGTACTTC | CASSPGGLAGGRETQYF
TRBJ1-2 | . | TRBV5-1 | . | TGCGCCAGCAGCTTGGGGGCGGCAGGGGCGGATGGCTACACCTTC | CASSLGAAGADGYTF
TRBJ2-1 | . | TRBV9 | . | TGTGCCAGCACCTCCCGCGGGGCAAGTGACAATGAGCAGTTCTTC | CASTSRGASDNEQFF
TRBJ2-2 | . | TRBV10-3 | . | TGTGCCATCAGTGCCCAGGGAGGAGGCACCGGGGAGCTGTTTTTT | CAISAQGGGTGELFF
TRBJ1-2 | once | TRBV5-6 | . | TGTGCCAGCAGCTTGCAGCAGGGTATTCACGGCTATACCTTC | CASSLQQGIHGYTF
TRBJ1-3 | . | TRBV6-6 | . | TGTGCCAGCAGTTACACGAGCTCTGGAAACACCATATATTTT | CASSYTSSGNTIYF
TRBJ2-1 | . | TRBV29-1 | TRBD2 | TGCAGCGTCCCCCAGCGTAGCGGGGAGCAGTTCTTC | CSVPQRSGEQFF
TRBJ1-5 | few | TRBV7-8 | . | TGTGCCAGCAGCTTACTCAGGGGAAGCAATCAGCCCCAGCATTTT | CASSLLRGSNQPQHF
TRBJ2-3 | . | TRBV6-1 | . | TGTGCCAGCAGTGGGGGGCGGACAGATACGCAGTATTTT | CASSGGRTDTQYF
TRBJ1-1 | . | TRBV5-1 | . | TGCGCCAGCAGCCCAAGGCCGGCAGGGGAGAAGACTGAAGCTTTCTTT | CASSPRPAGEKTEAFF
TRBJ2-7 | . | TRBV15 | . | TGTGCCACCAGCAGAGCGCAGGGCCTCTACGAGCAGTACTTC | CATSRAQGLYEQYF
TRBJ2-1 | . | TRBV9 | . | TGTGCCAGCAGCGTAGCCGAGTACAATGAGCAGTTCTTC | CASSVAEYNEQFF
TRBJ2-2 | . | TRBV28 | TRBD1 | TGTGCCAGCAGCCTTCTAAGGACAGGGGGAACCGGGGAGCTGTTTTTT | CASSLLRTGGTGELFF
TRBJ2-5 | . | TRBV6-5 | . | TGTGCCAGCAGTTACTCCGGGAGTGAGACCCAGTACTTC | CASSYSGSETQYF
TRBJ2-2 | . | TRBV29-1 | . | TGCAGCGTTGAATCTCCCCTCGGGACCGGGGAGCTGTTTTTT | CSVESPLGTGELFF
TRBJ2-2 | . | TRBV12-5 | . | TGTGCTAGTGGTTCTTCAGGAGGGGGCATAGTATCCGGGGAGCTGTTTTTT | CASGSSGGGIVSGELFF
TRBJ1-1 | . | TRBV29-1 | . | TGCAGCGTTGGCGCTGAAGCTTTCTTT | CSVGAEAFF
TRBJ2-3 | . | TRBV5-4 | TRBD2 | TGTGCCAGCAGCTTGGGTATAGCGGGATCCACAGATACGCAGTATTTT | CASSLGIAGSTDTQYF